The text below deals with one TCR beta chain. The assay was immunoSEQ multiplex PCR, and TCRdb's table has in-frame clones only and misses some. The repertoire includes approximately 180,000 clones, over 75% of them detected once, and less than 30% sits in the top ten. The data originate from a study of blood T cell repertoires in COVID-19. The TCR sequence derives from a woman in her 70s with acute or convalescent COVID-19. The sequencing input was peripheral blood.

The CDR3: CASSVNYNEQFF. CDR3 DNA sequence: TGTGCCAGCAGCGTCAACTACAATGAGCAGTTCTTC. This rearrangement joins TRBV3-1 (or the pseudogene TRBV3-2) to TRBJ2-1; D not certain. From germline, CDR1 is LGHDT and CDR2 YNNKEL (reference sequence). Trimming took off 5 bases at V and 3 bases at J, with 5 bases between the two ends. The CDR3 runs to 12 residues.